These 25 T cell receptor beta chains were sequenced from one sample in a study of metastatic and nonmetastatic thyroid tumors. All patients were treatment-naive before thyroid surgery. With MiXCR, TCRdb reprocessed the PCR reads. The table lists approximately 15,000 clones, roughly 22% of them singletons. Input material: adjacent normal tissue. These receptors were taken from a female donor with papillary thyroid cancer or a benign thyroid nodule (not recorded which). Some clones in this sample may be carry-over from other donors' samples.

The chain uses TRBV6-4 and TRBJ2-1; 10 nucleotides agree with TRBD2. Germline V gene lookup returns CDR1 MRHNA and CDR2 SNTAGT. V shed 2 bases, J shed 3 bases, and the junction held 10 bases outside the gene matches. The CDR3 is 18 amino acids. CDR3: CASSDRLAGVGRYNEQFF. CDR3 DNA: TGTGCCAGCAGTGACAGGCTAGCGGGAGTGGGCCGCTACAATGAGCAGTTCTTC.

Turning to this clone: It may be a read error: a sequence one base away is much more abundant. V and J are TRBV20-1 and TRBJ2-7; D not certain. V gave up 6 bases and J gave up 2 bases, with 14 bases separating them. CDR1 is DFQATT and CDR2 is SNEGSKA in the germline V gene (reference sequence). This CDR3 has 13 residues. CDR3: CSAYKGLTYEQYF. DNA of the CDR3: TGCAGTGCCTATAAGGGCTTAACCTACGAGCAGTACTTC.

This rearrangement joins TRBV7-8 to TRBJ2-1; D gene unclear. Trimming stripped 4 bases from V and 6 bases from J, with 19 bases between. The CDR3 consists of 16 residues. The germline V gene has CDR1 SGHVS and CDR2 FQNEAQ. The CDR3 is CASSYWSLMSVNEQFF. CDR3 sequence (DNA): TGTGCCAGCAGCTACTGGTCCCTGATGAGCGTCAATGAGCAGTTCTTC.

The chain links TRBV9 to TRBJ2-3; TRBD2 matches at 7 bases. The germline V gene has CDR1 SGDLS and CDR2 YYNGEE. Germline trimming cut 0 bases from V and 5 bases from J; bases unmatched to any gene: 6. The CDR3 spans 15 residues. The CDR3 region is CASSVAAGVGDTQYF. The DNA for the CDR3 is TGTGCCAGCAGCGTAGCGGCGGGGGTGGGAGATACGCAGTATTTT. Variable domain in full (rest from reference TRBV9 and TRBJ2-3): DSGVTQTPKHLITATGQRVTLRCSPRSGDLSVYWYQQSLDQGLQFLIQYYNGEERAKGNILERFSAQQFPDLHSELNLSSLELGDSALYFCASSVAAGVGDTQYFGPGTRLTVL.

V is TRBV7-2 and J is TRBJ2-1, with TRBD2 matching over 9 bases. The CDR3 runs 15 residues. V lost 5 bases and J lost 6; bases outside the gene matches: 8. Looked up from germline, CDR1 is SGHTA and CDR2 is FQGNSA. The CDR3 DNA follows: TGTGCCAGCAGCAAAACTAGCGGGCAGGGCAATGAGCAGTTCTTC. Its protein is CASSKTSGQGNEQFF. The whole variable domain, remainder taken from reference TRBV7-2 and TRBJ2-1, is GAGVSQSPSNKVTEKGKDVELRCDPISGHTALYWYRQSLGQGLEFLIYFQGNSAPDKSGLPSDRFSAERTGGSVSTLTIQRTQQEDSAVYLCASSKTSGQGNEQFFGPGTRLTVL.

The CDR3 nucleotides are TGTGCCAGCAGTCGCGGACAGGAGGACTACGAGCAGTACTTC. It encodes CASSRGQEDYEQYF. This chain connects TRBV12-3 or TRBV12-4 to TRBJ2-7, with 7 bases matching TRBD1. V trimming: 5 bases; J trimming: 3 bases; junction bases outside the gene matches: 7. The CDR3 length is 14 residues.

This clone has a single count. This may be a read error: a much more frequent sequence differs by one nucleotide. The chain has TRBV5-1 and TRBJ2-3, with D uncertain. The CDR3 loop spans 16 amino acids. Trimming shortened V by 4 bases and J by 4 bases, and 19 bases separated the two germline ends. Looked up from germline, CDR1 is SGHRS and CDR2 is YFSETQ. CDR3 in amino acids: CASSVPIVEGADTQYF. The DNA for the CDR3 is TGCGCCAGCAGCGTCCCCATAGTGGAAGGAGCAGATACGCAGTATTTT.

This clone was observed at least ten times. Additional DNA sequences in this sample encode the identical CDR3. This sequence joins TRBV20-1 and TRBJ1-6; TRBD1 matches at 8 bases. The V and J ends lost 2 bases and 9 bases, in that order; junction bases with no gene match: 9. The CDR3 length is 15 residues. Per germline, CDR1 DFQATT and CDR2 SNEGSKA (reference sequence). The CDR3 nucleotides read TGCAGTGCTAGACCCCGGGACAGGCACCCTTCACCCCTCCACTTT. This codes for CSARPRDRHPSPLHF.

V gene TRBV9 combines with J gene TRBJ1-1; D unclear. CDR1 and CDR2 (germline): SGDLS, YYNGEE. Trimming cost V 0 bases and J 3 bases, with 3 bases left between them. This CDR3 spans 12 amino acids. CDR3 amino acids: CASSVGDTEAFF. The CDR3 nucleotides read TGTGCCAGCAGCGTAGGGGACACTGAAGCTTTCTTT. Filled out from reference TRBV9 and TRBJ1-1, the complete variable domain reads DSGVTQTPKHLITATGQRVTLRCSPRSGDLSVYWYQQSLDQGLQFLIQYYNGEERAKGNILERFSAQQFPDLHSELNLSSLELGDSALYFCASSVGDTEAFFGQGTRLTVV.

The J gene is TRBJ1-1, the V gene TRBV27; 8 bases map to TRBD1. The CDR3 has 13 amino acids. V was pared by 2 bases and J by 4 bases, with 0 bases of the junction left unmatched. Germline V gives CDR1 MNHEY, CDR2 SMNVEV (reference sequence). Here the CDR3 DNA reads TGTGCCAGCAGTTTACAGGGGGCCACTGAAGCTTTCTTT. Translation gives CASSLQGATEAFF.

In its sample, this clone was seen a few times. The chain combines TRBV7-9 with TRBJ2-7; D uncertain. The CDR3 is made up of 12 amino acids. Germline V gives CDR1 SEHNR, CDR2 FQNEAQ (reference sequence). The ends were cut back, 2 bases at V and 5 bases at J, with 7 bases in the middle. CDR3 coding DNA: TGTGCCAGCAGCTTAATCCCTCACGAGCAGTACTTC. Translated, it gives CASSLIPHEQYF.

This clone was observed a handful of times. The CDR3 DNA is TGTGCCGGATTATTAAACAGGGGGCACTCTGGGGCCAACGTCCTGACTTTC. Amino acid sequence: CAGLLNRGHSGANVLTF. The V call is TRBV30, the J call TRBJ2-6; 9 nucleotides line up with TRBD1. The length of the CDR3 is 17 residues. The junction had 11 bases not matched to a gene; V was cut back by 8 bases and J by 0 bases. The germline V gene encodes CDR1 GTSNPN and CDR2 SVGIG (reference sequence).

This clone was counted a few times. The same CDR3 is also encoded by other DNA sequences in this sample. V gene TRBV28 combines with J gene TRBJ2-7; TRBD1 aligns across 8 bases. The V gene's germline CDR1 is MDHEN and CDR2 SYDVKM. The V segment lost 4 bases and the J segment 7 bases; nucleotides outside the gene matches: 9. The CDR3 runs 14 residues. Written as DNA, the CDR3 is TGTGCCAGCAGTTACGGGACAGGTGGCGGAGAGCAGTACTTC. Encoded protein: CASSYGTGGGEQYF.

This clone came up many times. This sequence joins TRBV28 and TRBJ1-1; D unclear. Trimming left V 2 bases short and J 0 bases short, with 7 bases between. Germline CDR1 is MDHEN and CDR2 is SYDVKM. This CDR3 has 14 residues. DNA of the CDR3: TGTGCCAGCAGTTTAAGGCCGCTGAACACTGAAGCTTTCTTT. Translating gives CASSLRPLNTEAFF.

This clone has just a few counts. The CDR3 nucleotides read TGTGCCAGCAGTTGGACTAGCGGGCTCTCGGGGACCGGGGAGCTGTTTTTT. Amino acid sequence: CASSWTSGLSGTGELFF. The chain combines TRBV6-5 with TRBJ2-2, with 11 bases identical to TRBD2. This CDR3 has 17 amino acids. Germline V gene sequence: CDR1 MNHEY, CDR2 SVGAGI. Trimming removed 4 bases from V and 5 bases from J; junction bases left unmatched: 9.

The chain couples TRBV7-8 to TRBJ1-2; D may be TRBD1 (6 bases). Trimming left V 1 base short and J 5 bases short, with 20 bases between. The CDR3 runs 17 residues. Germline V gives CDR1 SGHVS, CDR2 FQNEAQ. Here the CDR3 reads CASSLDGQSTGRYGYTF. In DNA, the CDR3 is TGTGCCAGCAGCTTAGACGGACAGTCCACCGGTCGATATGGCTACACCTTC. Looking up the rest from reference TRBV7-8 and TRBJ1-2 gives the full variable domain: GAGVSQSPRYKVAKRGQDVALRCDPISGHVSLFWYQQALGQGPEFLTYFQNEAQLDKSGLPSDRFFAERPEGSVSTLKIQRTQQEDSAVYLCASSLDGQSTGRYGYTFGSGTRLTVV.

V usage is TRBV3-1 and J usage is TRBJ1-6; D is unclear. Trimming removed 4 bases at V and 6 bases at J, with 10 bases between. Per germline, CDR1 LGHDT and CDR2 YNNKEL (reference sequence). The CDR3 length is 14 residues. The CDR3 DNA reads TGTGCCAGCAGCCGACTGAATCGTAATTCACCCCTCCACTTT. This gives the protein CASSRLNRNSPLHF. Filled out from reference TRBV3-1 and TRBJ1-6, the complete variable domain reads DTAVSQTPKYLVTQMGNDKSIKCEQNLGHDTMYWYKQDSKKFLKIMFSYNNKELIINETVPNRFSPKSPDKAHLNLHINSLELGDSAVYFCASSRLNRNSPLHFGNGTRLTVT.

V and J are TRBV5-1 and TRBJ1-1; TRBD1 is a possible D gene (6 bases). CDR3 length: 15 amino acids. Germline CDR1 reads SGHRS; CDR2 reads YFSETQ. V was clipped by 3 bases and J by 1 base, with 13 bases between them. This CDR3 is CASSSSVDRNTEAFF. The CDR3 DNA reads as TGCGCCAGCAGCTCCTCAGTGGACAGGAACACTGAAGCTTTCTTT.

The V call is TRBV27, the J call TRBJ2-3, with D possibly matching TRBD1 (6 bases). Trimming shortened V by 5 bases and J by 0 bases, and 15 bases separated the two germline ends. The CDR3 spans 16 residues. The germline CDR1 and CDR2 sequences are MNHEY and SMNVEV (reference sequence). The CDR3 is CASSPGTFESTDTQYF. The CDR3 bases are TGTGCCAGCAGTCCCGGGACATTTGAAAGCACAGATACGCAGTATTTT.

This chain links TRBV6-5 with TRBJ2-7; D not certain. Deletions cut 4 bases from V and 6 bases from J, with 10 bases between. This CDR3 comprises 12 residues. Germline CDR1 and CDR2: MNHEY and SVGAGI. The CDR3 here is CASSSTIGEQYF. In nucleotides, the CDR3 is TGTGCCAGCAGTTCGACCATTGGCGAGCAGTACTTC.

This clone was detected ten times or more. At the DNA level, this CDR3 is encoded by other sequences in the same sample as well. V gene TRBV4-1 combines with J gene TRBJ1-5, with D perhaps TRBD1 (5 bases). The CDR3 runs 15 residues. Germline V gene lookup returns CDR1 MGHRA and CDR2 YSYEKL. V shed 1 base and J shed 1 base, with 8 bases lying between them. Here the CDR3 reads CASSQVPGSNQPQHF. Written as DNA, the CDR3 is TGCGCCAGCAGCCAAGTCCCAGGGAGCAATCAGCCCCAGCATTTT.

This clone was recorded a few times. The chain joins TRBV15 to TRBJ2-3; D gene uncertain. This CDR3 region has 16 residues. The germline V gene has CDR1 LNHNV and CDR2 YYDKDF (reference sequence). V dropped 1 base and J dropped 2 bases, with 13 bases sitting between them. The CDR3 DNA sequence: TGTGCCACCAGCAGAGTAAGGAACTCGTTCACAGATACGCAGTATTTT. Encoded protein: CATSRVRNSFTDTQYF.

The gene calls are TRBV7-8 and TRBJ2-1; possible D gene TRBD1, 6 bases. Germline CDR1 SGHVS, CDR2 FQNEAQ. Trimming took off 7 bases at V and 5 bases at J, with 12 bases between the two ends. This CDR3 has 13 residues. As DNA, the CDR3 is TGTGCCAGCAACCCACAGGGAAACAATGAGCAGTTCTTC. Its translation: CASNPQGNNEQFF.

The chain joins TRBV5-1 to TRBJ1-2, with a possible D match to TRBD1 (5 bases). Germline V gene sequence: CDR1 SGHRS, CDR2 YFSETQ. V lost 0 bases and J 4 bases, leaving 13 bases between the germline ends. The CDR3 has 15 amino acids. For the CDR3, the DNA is TGCGCCAGCAGCTTGGATAGGGGTGGACTCTATGGCTACACCTTC. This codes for CASSLDRGGLYGYTF.

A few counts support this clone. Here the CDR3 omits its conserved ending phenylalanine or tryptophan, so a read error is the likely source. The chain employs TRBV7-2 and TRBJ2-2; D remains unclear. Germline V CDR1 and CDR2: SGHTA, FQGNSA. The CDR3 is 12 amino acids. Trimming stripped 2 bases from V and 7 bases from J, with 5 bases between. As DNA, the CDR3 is TGTGCCAGCAGCTTACAAAGCGGGGAGCTGTTTCTT. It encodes CASSLQSGELFL.